This TCR beta chain was captured by sequencing in a study of type 1 and type 2 diabetes patients. Study information: Participants included type 1 and type 2 diabetes patients plus nondiabetic controls.

This clonotype was counted many times. Its antigen is not known. The CDR3 consists of 13 residues. Germline V gives CDR1 MNHEY, CDR2 SMNVEV (reference sequence). Deletions cut 6 bases from V and 1 base from J, with 9 bases between. Peripheral blood, about 10 milliliters per participant, was collected. The PCR template was genomic DNA. Multiplex PCR with 30 forward and 13 reverse primers amplified the TCR beta CDR3. TCRdb ran MiXCR on the multiplex PCR reads and lists one entry per CDR3 protein. The sample carries around 300,000 distinct CDR3 sequences, over 45% recorded once. General study points: Between type 2 diabetes and control samples, V and J usage averaged around 0.97 correlation.

The origin of this receptor is a man aged 18 to 29 with type 2 diabetes. This chain uses TRBV27 with TRBJ1-1; no clear D gene. The sample was peripheral blood mononuclear cells (PBMCs). The CDR3 bases are TGTGCCAGCAGCTTAGCCGGGAACACTGAAGCTTTCTTT. Its translation: CASSLAGNTEAFF.